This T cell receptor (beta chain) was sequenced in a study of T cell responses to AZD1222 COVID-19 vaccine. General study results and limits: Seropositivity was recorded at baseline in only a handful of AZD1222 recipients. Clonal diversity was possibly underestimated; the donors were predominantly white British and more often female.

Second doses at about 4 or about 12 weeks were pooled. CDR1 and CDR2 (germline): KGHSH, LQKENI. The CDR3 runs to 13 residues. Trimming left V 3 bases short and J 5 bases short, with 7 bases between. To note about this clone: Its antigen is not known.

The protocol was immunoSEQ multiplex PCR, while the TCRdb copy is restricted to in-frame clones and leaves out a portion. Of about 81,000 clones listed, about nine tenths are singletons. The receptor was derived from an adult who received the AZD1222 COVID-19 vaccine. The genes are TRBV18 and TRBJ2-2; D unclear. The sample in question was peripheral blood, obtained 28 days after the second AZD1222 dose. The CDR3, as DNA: TGTGCCAGCTCACCCGTTGGGACCGGGGAGCTGTTTTTT. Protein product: CASSPVGTGELFF.